This T cell receptor (beta chain) emerged from a study of T cells after posttransplantation cyclophosphamide. Findings and limits, study-wide: Recipient CMV seropositivity and CMV reactivation strongly tracked TRB clonality. Blood and skin or GI T cell repertoires showed limited TRB overlap. Donor CD8+ memory clones often dominated recipient blood repertoires at later times.

With V trimmed by 3 bases and J by 5 bases, 4 bases remained unmatched. The V gene's germline CDR1 is SEHNR and CDR2 FQNEAQ (reference sequence). The CDR3 totals 15 residues. This table comes from immunoSEQ multiplex PCR, and its TCRdb copy is limited to in-frame clones, with some not included. The table records about 43,000 clones, roughly 88% of them present only once. Treatment was busulfan-fludarabine conditioning, a marrow graft, and cyclophosphamide on days +3 and +4. About this clone itself: Its antigen is not known.

The material was PBMCs, obtained 55 to 70 days after allogeneic stem cell transplant with posttransplant cyclophosphamide. The clonotype originates from a male patient between 55 and 70 years old who received an allogeneic stem cell transplant from a related donor and was CMV-positive. Among the T cells, some may be from the graft donor. The chain employs TRBV7-9 and TRBJ2-1; 10 nucleotides agree with TRBD2. CDR3 protein: CASSFWLAGDNEQFF. CDR3 coding DNA: TGTGCCAGCAGCTTTTGGCTAGCGGGGGACAATGAGCAGTTCTTC. Using reference TRBV7-9 and TRBJ2-1 for the parts outside the CDR3, the full variable domain is DTGVSQNPRHKITKRGQNVTFRCDPISEHNRLYWYRQTLGQGPEFLTYFQNEAQLEKSRLLSDRFSAERPKGSFSTLEIQRTEQGDSAMYLCASSFWLAGDNEQFFGPGTRLTVL.